This T cell receptor beta chain appears in the sequencing data of a study of beta chain features in type 1 diabetes. Overall study results and limits: Shorter templates might be favored by PCR, and equally so in patients and in controls.

Sequenced material consisted of expressed TCRB transcripts (all of the isolated RNA was reverse transcribed). Clones were sequenced by immunoSEQ multiplex PCR, and TCRdb holds only the in-frame ones, with some missing. The table lists 400,000 to 450,000 clones, approximately 14% of them singletons. Trimming stripped 1 base from V and 6 bases from J, with 12 bases between. Per the germline V gene, CDR1 is GTSNPN and CDR2 is SVGIG (reference sequence). The CDR3 has 13 residues. A note on this clone: What it binds is unknown.

The sequence was obtained from a man in his thirties or forties in good health. This chain connects TRBV30 to TRBJ1-1; D might be TRBD1 (5 bases). Input material: naive CD4+ T cells from blood. The CDR3 coding sequence is TGTGCCTGGAGTGGCGGGGGATATCCTGAAGCTTTCTTT. This encodes CAWSGGGYPEAFF.